The count of the clone carrying this T cell receptor (beta chain) is one. This sample is drawn from a study of blood T cell repertoires in COVID-19. In the study overall: Both acute and convalescent COVID-19 samples were obtained from the United States, Italy and Spain. T cells, B-cell-depleted T cells, or PBMCs provided the cDNA or gDNA that served as material.

In the source study's methods: Amplified reference gene primers provided the basis for estimating nucleated cell counts. The protocol was immunoSEQ multiplex PCR, while the TCRdb copy is restricted to in-frame clones and leaves out a portion. The D gene and trimming were derived from the DNA, and the V and J assignments and clone size from that table. The sample has roughly 86,000 clones; approximately 80% are singletons. Losses at the gene ends were 5 bases for V and 8 bases for J; bases not matched to a gene: 11. Germline V gene lookup returns CDR1 SNHLY and CDR2 FYNNEI. This CDR3 has 15 amino acids.

This receptor was obtained from a man aged 50-59 years with acute or convalescent COVID-19. The chain is built from TRBV2 and TRBJ1-4, with 7 bases identical to TRBD1. The sample consisted of peripheral blood. CDR3 in amino acids: CASSYQGVGREKLFF. The CDR3 nucleotides read TGTGCCAGCAGTTACCAGGGGGTTGGAAGGGAAAAACTGTTTTTT.